The clone carrying this TCR beta chain was counted between two and nine times. Its antigen is currently unknown. Trimming at V came to 4 bases and at J to 1 base, leaving 7 bases not matched to a gene. CDR1 and CDR2 from the germline V gene are SNHLY and FYNNEI. The CDR3 length is 18 residues. Unique molecular identifiers were affixed to single, distinct cDNA molecules. From the 5' RACE reads, TCRdb called clonotypes with MiXCR, one entry per CDR3 protein. The sample has approximately 60,000 distinct CDR3 sequences, around 13% seen once. The sample originates from a study of early T cells in non-severe SARS-CoV-2 infection. Overall study: It was bulk RNA from unsorted whole blood that was sequenced, and the chains were unpaired. General study findings and limits: VDJdb matching favored anti-spike CD8 responses, missing private and CD4 specificities.

This receptor was taken from an adult who was a healthcare worker with PCR-confirmed SARS-CoV-2 infection or an uninfected control (not recorded which). Material for sequencing was whole blood. The genes are TRBV2 and TRBJ2-1; TRBD2 matches at 13 bases. The CDR3 loop reads CASSGRLAGGKSYNEQFF. CDR3 sequence (DNA): TGTGCCAGCAGTGGCAGACTAGCGGGGGGCAAGTCCTACAATGAGCAGTTCTTC.